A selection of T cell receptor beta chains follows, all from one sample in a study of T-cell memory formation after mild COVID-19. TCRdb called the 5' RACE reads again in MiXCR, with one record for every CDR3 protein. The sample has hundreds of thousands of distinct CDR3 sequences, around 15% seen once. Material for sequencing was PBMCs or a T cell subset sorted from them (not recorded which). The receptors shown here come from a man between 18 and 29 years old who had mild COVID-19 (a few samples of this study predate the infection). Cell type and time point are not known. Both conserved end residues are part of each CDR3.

CDR3: CASSFRTASYEQYF
J: TRBJ2-7
V: TRBV7-9

CDR3: CASRGLGAHNEQFF
J: TRBJ2-1
V: TRBV23-1

CDR3: CASSQDKEAQYF
J: TRBJ2-5
V: TRBV4-3

CDR3: CASSFSSGGRETQYF
J: TRBJ2-5
V: TRBV11-2

CDR3: CASSSSTRQETQYF
J: TRBJ2-5
V: TRBV5-4

CDR3: CASSLGFYGYTF
J: TRBJ1-2
V: TRBV12-3/TRBV12-4

CDR3: CASSWGQGFAGELFF
J: TRBJ2-2
V: TRBV12-3/TRBV12-4

CDR3: CATRTSSVDTQYF
J: TRBJ2-3
V: TRBV6-5

CDR3: CASRPRQRTQYF
J: TRBJ2-3
V: TRBV28

CDR3: CASRSSGGWETQYF
J: TRBJ2-5
V: TRBV7-9

CDR3: CASSVGLANTDTQYF
J: TRBJ2-3
V: TRBV7-2

CDR3: CASSYRGDGYTF
J: TRBJ1-2
V: TRBV6-2/TRBV6-3

CDR3: CASSQDRTGLNQPQHF
J: TRBJ1-5
V: TRBV4-3

CDR3: CASTERRSGEKLFF
J: TRBJ1-4
V: TRBV6-5

CDR3: CASSTSGATLPYGYTF
J: TRBJ1-2
V: TRBV27

CDR3: CASSLALGPQETQYF
J: TRBJ2-5
V: TRBV5-1

CDR3: CASSVALGTEAFF
J: TRBJ1-1
V: TRBV9

CDR3: CASSQRPGLADEQYF
J: TRBJ2-7
V: TRBV4-2

CDR3: CASEIGQGNQPQHF
J: TRBJ1-5
V: TRBV7-8

CDR3: CASRADRFEAFF
J: TRBJ1-1
V: TRBV5-1

CDR3: CASSETQGTEAFF
J: TRBJ1-1
V: TRBV12-3/TRBV12-4

CDR3: CATIPGGSYNEQFF
J: TRBJ2-1
V: TRBV5-4

CDR3: CASSEATRASETQYF
J: TRBJ2-5
V: TRBV2

CDR3: CASSPPAGEGTDTQYF
J: TRBJ2-3
V: TRBV5-1

CDR3: CASSPTPDQETQYF
J: TRBJ2-5
V: TRBV7-7

CDR3: CASSLFEKSYNSPLHF
J: TRBJ1-6
V: TRBV18

CDR3: CATMDDQYF
J: TRBJ2-5
V: TRBV10-3

CDR3: CASGKDRLAKNIQYF
J: TRBJ2-4
V: TRBV5-5

CDR3: CASSLGRDSYEQYF
J: TRBJ2-7
V: TRBV7-9

CDR3: CASSFTRLAGELFF
J: TRBJ2-2
V: TRBV7-9

CDR3: CASSQVGASGGAETQYF
J: TRBJ2-5
V: TRBV4-2

CDR3: CASSLTPYLHSHNEQFF
J: TRBJ2-1
V: TRBV7-3

CDR3: CASSQEWSGPQHF
J: TRBJ1-5
V: TRBV3-1

CDR3: CSARRASAGGNTGELFF
J: TRBJ2-2
V: TRBV20-1

CDR3: CASSHYRGSQRNYGYTF
J: TRBJ1-2
V: TRBV7-8

CDR3: CASIPTGDSWETQYF
J: TRBJ2-5
V: TRBV5-5

CDR3: CASSQDYKRGSYGYTF
J: TRBJ1-2
V: TRBV4-3

CDR3: CASSLDGGRRAETQYF
J: TRBJ2-5
V: TRBV7-2

CDR3: CASSLPQGYSGANVLTF
J: TRBJ2-6
V: TRBV28

CDR3: CASSQVRGSDEQYF
J: TRBJ2-7
V: TRBV4-3

CDR3: CASSVEGAETQYF
J: TRBJ2-5
V: TRBV9

CDR3: CASSEQNIQETQYF
J: TRBJ2-5
V: TRBV2

CDR3: CSINGGAAYGYTF
J: TRBJ1-2
V: TRBV29-1

CDR3: CASSQEAENQPQHF
J: TRBJ1-5
V: TRBV4-1

CDR3: CATSRARTGTGGYEQYF
J: TRBJ2-7
V: TRBV15

CDR3: CASSLRMGPNEQFF
J: TRBJ2-1
V: TRBV7-2

CDR3: CASSQEAGSTVPNEQFF
J: TRBJ2-1
V: TRBV4-3

CDR3: CSARKGENTEAFF
J: TRBJ1-1
V: TRBV20-1

CDR3: CASSFLGFRSNEKLFF
J: TRBJ1-4
V: TRBV12-3/TRBV12-4